This T cell receptor beta chain was retrieved from a study of memory CD4+ T cells and cytomegalovirus serostatus. The sort gate was single viable CD3+CD4+CD8-CD45RO+ cells for memory CD4+ T cells. Positive selection with CD4 microbeads enriched total CD4+ T cells. This CDR3 comprises 14 residues. Germline lookup yields CDR1 KGHSH and CDR2 LQKENI. V shed 3 bases and J shed 1 base, with 8 bases lying between them. Profiling relied on immunoSEQ multiplex PCR, and the TCRdb table lists in-frame clones only, not all of them. This sample has roughly 50,000 clones, with 70% to 80% found just once. This receptor was taken from an adult in good health and CMV-seronegative. The specimen was memory CD4+ T cells from blood. This chain uses TRBV18 with TRBJ2-3; weak D call: TRBD2 (6 bases). CDR3 DNA sequence: TGTGCCAGCTCACCCGGGGGAGGCACAGATACGCAGTATTTT. It yields the protein CASSPGGGTDTQYF.